This TCR beta chain was observed in a study of cytomegalovirus exposure and HLA in healthy donors. Generated by immunoSEQ multiplex PCR, the TCRdb table keeps only in-frame clones and is missing some. The data show about 130,000 clones, with approximately 94% seen just once and 1% to 1.5% held by the top ten. Of note for this clone: Its antigen is still unknown.

General study findings and limits: The study listed roughly 150 cytomegalovirus-associated TCR beta chains. Confirmation in vitro established that a few CMV-associated chains were specific for CMV antigens.

The donors were in the roughly 120-subject validation cohort, distinct from the roughly 700-subject first cohort. The germline CDR1 and CDR2 sequences are SGHTA and FQGNSA. The CDR3 extends over 19 amino acids. The V and J ends lost 1 base and 0 bases respectively, with 20 bases between them. The J gene is TRBJ2-3, the V gene TRBV7-2, with TRBD2 as a possible D gene (6 bases). Sequencing input: PBMCs. The TCR originated in a woman under 30 in good health and CMV-seronegative. The CDR3 coding sequence is TGTGCCAGCAGCTTAGTCCTGCTAACTTATAGCGGTAGCACAGATACGCAGTATTTT. It encodes CASSLVLLTYSGSTDTQYF. The full variable domain, rest sourced from reference TRBV7-2 and TRBJ2-3, is GAGVSQSPSNKVTEKGKDVELRCDPISGHTALYWYRQSLGQGLEFLIYFQGNSAPDKSGLPSDRFSAERTGGSVSTLTIQRTQQEDSAVYLCASSLVLLTYSGSTDTQYFGPGTRLTVL.